This T cell receptor (beta chain) was sequenced for a study of shared clonotypes between healthy human individuals. Data came from immunoSEQ multiplex PCR; TCRdb stores just in-frame clones and leaves some out. Of hundreds of thousands of clones in the sample, roughly four fifths are singletons; the top ten hold over 10%. This CDR3 is 11 amino acids long. Germline V lookup: CDR1 SQVTM, CDR2 ANQGSEA. Sequencing was done on a sample of PBMCs. This sequence was found in a woman aged 40 to 55 in good health. Some clones in this sample may be carry-over from other donors' samples. V is TRBV29-1 and J is TRBJ2-5; D is perhaps TRBD1 (6 bases). The better agreement between TRBJ2-7 and the DNA end casts doubt on the J call. The DNA for the CDR3 is TGCAGTGCACAGGGATCCTACGAGCAGTACTTC. Amino acids: CSAQGSYEQYF.